The 20 T cell receptor beta chains below were found in one sample sequenced in a study of T cell repertoires in cytomegalovirus infection. One entry per CDR3 protein results from TCRdb running MiXCR on the reads. The sample lists about 360,000 distinct CDR3 sequences, just under 35% occurring once. For these TCRs, the target antigens are not known. The sequences come from cultured PBMCs, collected from culture after CMV antigen stimulation. Receptors were obtained from a human donor in good health (CMV status not recorded). Some clones in this sample may be carry-over from other donors' samples.

Only a few counts were recorded for this clonotype. The rearrangement uses TRBV5-4 and TRBJ2-2; 7 bases line up with TRBD2. This CDR3 contains 16 residues. Germline loops: CDR1 SGHNT, CDR2 YYREEE (reference sequence). V shed 2 bases and J 7 bases; nucleotides not matched to a gene: 11. The CDR3 here is CASSFGSGGIIGELFF. The CDR3 DNA follows: TGTGCCAGCAGCTTCGGCTCGGGAGGAATTATCGGGGAGCTGTTTTTT.

The J gene is TRBJ1-1, the V gene TRBV27; D may be TRBD1 (5 bases). Germline loops: CDR1 MNHEY, CDR2 SMNVEV (reference sequence). Trimming removed 6 bases at V and 2 bases at J, with 13 bases between. The CDR3 is 14 amino acids. The CDR3 DNA reads TGTGCCAGCAGCAAGGGACGTTCTAACACTGAAGCTTTCTTT. Protein product: CASSKGRSNTEAFF.

V and J are TRBV4-3 and TRBJ1-1; 8 bases fit TRBD1. Trimming took 0 bases from V and 3 from J; bases not matched to a gene: 9. The CDR3 sequence is 17 residues long. Germline loops: CDR1 LGHNA, CDR2 YSLEER. The CDR3 DNA is TGCGCCAGCAGCCAAGATTGGGACAGGTTAGTGGACACTGAAGCTTTCTTT. Protein sequence: CASSQDWDRLVDTEAFF.

The chain carries TRBV5-1 and TRBJ2-1, with a weak D call TRBD2 (6 bases). There are 17 residues in the CDR3. V was shortened by 0 bases and J by 6 bases, with 19 bases between the two germline ends. Germline CDR1 SGHRS, CDR2 YFSETQ. The CDR3 DNA is TGCGCCAGCAGCTTGGTTCCCTTATCGACTAGTCCCAATGAGCAGTTCTTC. Translating it yields CASSLVPLSTSPNEQFF.

This clonotype was observed a handful of times. The chain recombines TRBV7-8 with TRBJ1-6, with TRBD1 identical over 7 bases. Germline V gene sequence: CDR1 SGHVS, CDR2 FQNEAQ. The CDR3 totals 17 residues. V trimming: 0 bases; J trimming: 9 bases; junction bases outside the gene matches: 11. DNA of the CDR3: TGTGCCAGCAGCTTAGCGCGGGGGACAGCGGGTGGTTCACCCCTCCACTTT. This sequence encodes CASSLARGTAGGSPLHF.

This chain joins TRBV7-2 and TRBJ2-4; D is perhaps TRBD1 (7 bases). Per germline, CDR1 SGHTA and CDR2 FQGNSA. This CDR3 region has 13 residues. Between the trimmed V and J ends, which lost 5 bases and 6 bases, there was a span of 11 bases. The CDR3 nucleotides are TGTGCCAGCAGCCCAGGGGGGCCAAACATTCAGTACTTC. Its translation: CASSPGGPNIQYF.

This clonotype occurred a few times. The chain couples TRBV7-2 to TRBJ2-5; 7 positions agree with TRBD1. The CDR3 runs 13 residues. Unmatched junction bases numbered 5, after V lost 5 bases and J lost 5 bases. Germline-derived CDR1 and CDR2 are SGHTA and FQGNSA. CDR3 bases: TGTGCCAGCAGCGCAGACAGGGCCGAGACCCAGTACTTC. This sequence encodes CASSADRAETQYF.

This clonotype was counted a few times. The chain uses TRBV7-8 and TRBJ1-1; D gene ambiguous. The CDR3 is made up of 14 amino acids. CDR1 and CDR2 (germline): SGHVS, FQNEAQ. V was clipped by 0 bases and J by 8 bases, with 13 bases between them. The CDR3 sequence: CASSLATTGSEAFF. The CDR3 bases are TGTGCCAGCAGCTTAGCCACAACGGGCAGCGAAGCTTTCTTT.

This clonotype turned up a few times. The rearrangement uses TRBV7-3 and TRBJ2-5; the match to TRBD1 covers 11 bases. The V and J ends lost 4 bases and 1 base, in that order; junction bases with no gene match: 8. This CDR3 comprises 17 residues. CDR1 and CDR2 (germline): SGHTA, FQGTGA. The CDR3: CASSSPSGTGGQETQYF. Written as DNA, the CDR3 is TGTGCCAGCAGCTCCCCATCCGGGACAGGGGGCCAAGAGACCCAGTACTTC.

The J gene is TRBJ2-3, the V gene TRBV12-3 or TRBV12-4; D might be TRBD1 (6 bases). V was cut by 6 bases and J by 2 bases, with 12 bases left in between. The CDR3 runs 14 residues. CDR3 region: CASRQGWDTDTQYF. CDR3 nucleotides: TGTGCCAGCAGACAGGGATGGGACACAGATACGCAGTATTTT.

The J gene is TRBJ2-3, the V gene TRBV20-1; D might be TRBD2 (6 bases). CDR1 and CDR2 (germline): DFQATT, SNEGSKA (reference sequence). The CDR3 sequence is 14 residues long. V lost 7 bases and J lost 6, with 20 bases in between. The CDR3 sequence: CSVRLGSGGDTQYF. CDR3 in DNA: TGCAGTGTTCGATTAGGGTCTGGAGGGGATACGCAGTATTTT.

This chain links TRBV20-1 with TRBJ2-7; TRBD2 matches 7 bases. This CDR3 comprises 14 residues. Losses at the gene ends were 0 bases for V and 3 bases for J; bases not matched to a gene: 5. Per the germline V gene, CDR1 is DFQATT and CDR2 is SNEGSKA (reference sequence). DNA of the CDR3: TGCAGTGCTAGAGATCAGACTAGCAGCTACGAGCAGTACTTC. Protein product: CSARDQTSSYEQYF.

This clonotype was found a few times. The chain employs TRBV20-1 and TRBJ1-2; possible D gene TRBD1, 5 bases. The V and J ends lost 5 bases and 3 bases respectively, with 10 bases between them. Germline V gene data show CDR1 as DFQATT and CDR2 as SNEGSKA (reference sequence). The CDR3 loop spans 12 amino acids. For the CDR3, the DNA is TGCAGTGCTCCGGACACGCACTATGGCTACACCTTC. Its translation: CSAPDTHYGYTF.

The chain employs TRBV19 and TRBJ2-1; 9 nucleotides line up with TRBD1. The CDR3 sequence is 15 residues long. V was clipped by 6 bases and J by 7 bases; unmatched bases: 10. Germline CDR1 reads LNHDA; CDR2 reads SQIVND (reference sequence). DNA of the CDR3: TGTGCCAGTAGGAGAACGGGACAGGGTGTGAATGAGCAGTTCTTC. Translated, it gives CASRRTGQGVNEQFF.

This clonotype was recorded at least ten times. The gene calls are TRBV7-3 and TRBJ2-1; TRBD2 aligns across 10 bases. The germline V gene has CDR1 SGHTA and CDR2 FQGTGA. V was clipped by 2 bases and J by 7 bases; unmatched bases: 2. CDR3 length equals 14 residues. CDR3 in amino acids: CASSLLAGVNEQFF. The CDR3 DNA is TGTGCCAGCAGCTTACTAGCGGGAGTTAATGAGCAGTTCTTC.

The CDR3 spells CASRRSNYEQYF. CDR3 nucleotide sequence: TGTGCCAGCAGGCGTTCTAACTACGAGCAGTACTTC. The chain joins TRBV12-3 or TRBV12-4 to TRBJ2-7; D remains unclear. The CDR3 totals 12 residues. Trimming removed 6 bases from V and 3 bases from J, with 9 bases in between.

The chain recombines TRBV19 with TRBJ2-1; D is possibly TRBD2 (5 bases). CDR3 size: 15 residues. V was clipped by 1 base and J by 0 bases, with 7 bases between them. Germline V gene lookup returns CDR1 LNHDA and CDR2 SQIVND (reference sequence). The CDR3 coding sequence is TGTGCCAGTAGTATAGCGGGGAACTCCTACAATGAGCAGTTCTTC. It is translated as CASSIAGNSYNEQFF.

J is TRBJ2-5 and V is TRBV11-2; perhaps D is TRBD1 or TRBD2 (5 bases each). This CDR3 has 16 amino acids. Trimming removed 2 bases at V and 0 bases at J, with 13 bases between. CDR1 is SGHAT, CDR2 FQNNGV, per germline. CDR3 sequence: CASSLRGVGYQETQYF. CDR3 bases: TGTGCCAGCAGCTTAAGAGGGGTAGGGTACCAAGAGACCCAGTACTTC.

The chain recombines TRBV27 with TRBJ2-5; TRBD2 matches 10 bases. Trimming took 6 bases from V and 4 from J; bases not matched to a gene: 5. Germline V lookup: CDR1 MNHEY, CDR2 SMNVEV (reference sequence). The CDR3 runs 14 residues. CDR3 in DNA: TGTGCCAGCAGGCCAACTAGCGGGATAGAGACCCAGTACTTC. Translated, it gives CASRPTSGIETQYF.

This chain joins TRBV12-3 or TRBV12-4 and TRBJ1-3; D remains ambiguous. V gave up 5 bases and J gave up 2 bases, with 10 bases separating them. The CDR3 is made up of 14 amino acids. The CDR3 is CASSTGYPGNTIYF. CDR3 nucleotide sequence: TGTGCCAGCAGTACGGGATACCCTGGAAACACCATATATTTT.